The next 8 T cell receptor beta chains were all read from a single sample in a study of graft-versus-host responses after intestinal transplantation. No cognate antigen is known for these TCRs. Libraries were prepared by immunoSEQ multiplex PCR; TCRdb keeps only in-frame clonotypes and omits some of them. The table includes 90,000 to 150,000 clones, roughly 95% detected once. The source was unstimulated CD8+ T cells sorted from spleen or lymph node cells, collected before intestinal transplant. These receptors were taken from a human donor who received an intestinal transplant.

J is TRBJ2-3 and V is TRBV5-4; D is undetermined. Deletions cut 2 bases from V and 0 bases from J, with 13 bases between. The CDR3 loop spans 16 amino acids. Germline CDR1 reads SGHNT; CDR2 reads YYREEE (reference sequence). The CDR3 region is CASSLRLDRSTDTQYF. The DNA of the CDR3 is TGTGCCAGCAGCTTAAGGTTAGATCGTAGCACAGATACGCAGTATTTT.

The chain joins TRBV9 to TRBJ2-2, with D tentatively TRBD2 (5 bases). V shed 0 bases and J shed 2 bases, with 8 bases lying between them. CDR3 size: 15 residues. Germline V lookup: CDR1 SGDLS, CDR2 YYNGEE. The DNA of the CDR3 is TGTGCCAGCAGCGTAGGAGGGAGTAACACCGGGGAGCTGTTTTTT. It yields the protein CASSVGGSNTGELFF.

The J gene is TRBJ2-4, the V gene TRBV2, with 10 nucleotides matching TRBD2. The junction had 6 bases not matched to a gene; V was cut back by 6 bases and J by 1 base. There are 16 residues in the CDR3. The germline V gene encodes CDR1 SNHLY and CDR2 FYNNEI. The CDR3 sequence: CASSYGLAAAKNIQYF. In nucleotides, the CDR3 is TGTGCCAGCAGCTACGGACTAGCGGCGGCCAAAAACATTCAGTACTTC.

The rearrangement uses TRBV29-1 and TRBJ1-2; maybe TRBD1 (5 bases). Trimming removed 0 bases at V and 7 bases at J, with 21 bases between. Germline V gene lookup returns CDR1 SQVTM and CDR2 ANQGSEA. CDR3 size: 16 residues. CDR3 sequence (DNA): TGCAGCGTTGAAGATCGGGACGGACAACCGGCCGGTGGCTACACCTTC. Its protein is CSVEDRDGQPAGGYTF.

The genes are TRBV9 and TRBJ2-7; tentatively, D is TRBD2 (6 bases). Germline values: CDR1 SGDLS, CDR2 YYNGEE. Trimming shortened V by 4 bases and J by 2 bases, and 13 bases separated the two germline ends. The length of the CDR3 is 14 residues. The DNA for the CDR3 is TGTGCCAGCAGCTCAGCGGGTAGCACCTACGAGCAGTACTTC. It codes for CASSSAGSTYEQYF.

V is TRBV19 and J is TRBJ2-5; TRBD1 might be the D (6 bases). Trimming removed 5 bases from V and 1 base from J, with 11 bases in between. Per germline, CDR1 LNHDA and CDR2 SQIVND (reference sequence). CDR3 length equals 14 residues. Written as DNA, the CDR3 is TGTGCCAGTAGTCCGCGGACAGTCCAAGAGACCCAGTACTTC. Translated: CASSPRTVQETQYF.

The V gene is TRBV18, the J gene TRBJ1-3; possibly TRBD1 for D (6 bases). V lost 1 base and J 2 bases, leaving 18 bases between the germline ends. The CDR3 has 18 amino acids. The germline gives CDR1 KGHSH, CDR2 LQKENI. DNA for the CDR3: TGTGCCAGCTCACCACAGGGCACGCGGGGGCGAACTGGAAACACCATATATTTT. Protein: CASSPQGTRGRTGNTIYF.

The rearrangement joins TRBV28 to TRBJ2-3; TRBD1 matches 8 bases. This CDR3 has 15 amino acids. Germline V gives CDR1 MDHEN, CDR2 SYDVKM. V shed 3 bases, J shed 3 bases, and the junction held 5 bases outside the gene matches. The CDR3 sequence is CASSLVRTGTDTQYF. For the CDR3, the DNA is TGTGCCAGCAGTTTGGTGCGGACAGGGACAGATACGCAGTATTTT.